A single sample gave rise to the 28 T cell receptor beta chains below, sequenced in a study of T-cell reconstitution after alpha-beta-depleted transplantation in children. The authors prepared the TCRbeta library with unique molecular identifiers. TCRdb analysed the PCR reads with MiXCR anew, one entry per CDR3 protein. The sample lists about 360,000 distinct CDR3 sequences; about an eighth were seen once. The source was PBMCs, collected from the stem cell graft. These receptors were collected from a human donor who donated a stem cell graft to a child with Fanconi anemia.

The chain combines TRBV12-3 or TRBV12-4 with TRBJ2-2, with a tentative D call TRBD1 (5 bases). With 5 bases removed from V and 2 bases from J, the gap between germline ends came to 9 bases. The CDR3 is 14 amino acids. In nucleotides, the CDR3 is TGTGCCAGCAGTGTTGACAGCAACACCGGGGAGCTGTTTTTT. This sequence encodes CASSVDSNTGELFF.

This clonotype was seen a few times. The V gene is TRBV15, the J gene TRBJ1-3; D is perhaps TRBD1 (5 bases). V lost 0 bases to trimming and J lost 6 bases, with 12 bases between them. Germline V gene data show CDR1 as LNHNV and CDR2 as YYDKDF (reference sequence). CDR3 length: 15 amino acids. The CDR3: CATSRDQGFKNTIYF. The CDR3 nucleotides are TGTGCCACCAGCAGAGATCAGGGTTTCAAAAACACCATATATTTT.

This clonotype occurred a few times. The chain is built from TRBV4-3 and TRBJ2-3, with no clear D. The germline V gene has CDR1 LGHNA and CDR2 YSLEER. CDR3 length: 14 residues. V lost 3 bases to trimming and J lost 3 bases, with 10 bases between them. The CDR3 sequence: CASSQGMVTDTQYF. CDR3 DNA: TGCGCCAGCAGCCAGGGTATGGTAACAGATACGCAGTATTTT.

This clonotype was seen many times. The V and J genes are TRBV20-1 and TRBJ2-7; D may be TRBD1 (5 bases). Trimming removed 4 bases from V and 1 base from J, with 14 bases in between. This CDR3 is built from 14 residues. Per germline, CDR1 DFQATT and CDR2 SNEGSKA (reference sequence). The chain's CDR3 is CSAITDRLSYEQYF. In nucleotides, the CDR3 is TGCAGTGCTATAACCGACAGACTGTCCTACGAGCAGTACTTC.

The sample holds many counts of this clonotype. DNA for the CDR3: TGTGCCAGCAGTTTAGGATCGGGGGGCTTTGAGCAGTTCTTC. It specifies CASSLGSGGFEQFF. This chain links TRBV12-3 or TRBV12-4 with TRBJ2-1; tentatively, D is TRBD2 (7 bases). V lost 1 base, J lost 9 bases, and 13 bases lay in between. The CDR3 contains 14 residues.

In its sample, this clonotype was seen once. This chain connects TRBV28 to TRBJ2-7; 14 bases align to TRBD2. CDR1 and CDR2 from the germline V gene are MDHEN and SYDVKM. Trimming cost V 5 bases and J 1 base; bases outside gene matches: 13. CDR3 length equals 19 residues. The CDR3, as DNA: TGTGCCAGCAGTCCCACGACTAGCGGGGGGGCGGGGGGATCCTACGAGCAGTACTTC. This gives the protein CASSPTTSGGAGGSYEQYF. The variable domain in full, with the rest retrieved from reference TRBV28 and TRBJ2-7, is DVKVTQSSRYLVKRTGEKVFLECVQDMDHENMFWYRQDPGLGLRLIYFSYDVKMKEKGDIPEGYSVSREKKERFSLILESASTNQTSMYLCASSPTTSGGAGGSYEQYFGPGTRLTVT.

This chain uses TRBV6-2 or TRBV6-3 with TRBJ2-7; D is possibly TRBD1 (6 bases). Trimming pared 4 bases from V and 3 bases from J, leaving 13 bases between. Germline values: CDR1 MNHEY, CDR2 SVGEGT. The CDR3 sequence is 14 residues long. CDR3 sequence reads: CASSSAGAIYEQYF. The CDR3 nucleotides read TGTGCCAGCAGTTCAGCAGGGGCGATCTACGAGCAGTACTTC.

This clonotype was observed a handful of times. Written as DNA, the CDR3 is TGCGCCAGCAGACCTTGGACTAGCGGTTCCTACGAGCAGTACTTC. It codes for CASRPWTSGSYEQYF. V gene TRBV5-1 combines with J gene TRBJ2-7; 10 bases match TRBD2. CDR3 length equals 15 residues. Germline CDR1 reads SGHRS; CDR2 reads YFSETQ. J was trimmed by 1 base and V by 5 bases; bases with no gene match: 6.

This chain links TRBV28 with TRBJ1-1; the D gene is possibly TRBD1 (5 bases). The V and J ends lost 6 bases and 5 bases respectively, with 13 bases between them. CDR1 MDHEN and CDR2 SYDVKM come from the germline V gene. This CDR3 is built from 13 residues. CDR3 coding DNA: TGTGCCAGCAGGGACAACGAGGGTACTGAAGCTTTCTTT. Protein product: CASRDNEGTEAFF. Supplemented by reference TRBV28 and TRBJ1-1, the full variable domain reads DVKVTQSSRYLVKRTGEKVFLECVQDMDHENMFWYRQDPGLGLRLIYFSYDVKMKEKGDIPEGYSVSREKKERFSLILESASTNQTSMYLCASRDNEGTEAFFGQGTRLTVV.

This clonotype was detected a few times. The V gene is TRBV18, the J gene TRBJ1-6, with 10 bases that match TRBD1. CDR1 is KGHSH, CDR2 LQKENI, per germline. The CDR3 is 16 amino acids. V shed 0 bases and J 9 bases; nucleotides not matched to a gene: 5. CDR3 protein: CASSPPRGTGASPLHF. In DNA, the CDR3 is TGTGCCAGCTCACCACCAAGAGGGACAGGGGCTTCACCCCTCCACTTT. Using reference TRBV18 and TRBJ1-6 for the parts outside the CDR3, the full variable domain is NAGVMQNPRHLVRRRGQEARLRCSPMKGHSHVYWYRQLPEEGLKFMVYLQKENIIDESGMPKERFSAEFPKEGPSILRIQQVVRGDSAAYFCASSPPRGTGASPLHFGNGTRLTVT.

J is TRBJ1-2 and V is TRBV12-3 or TRBV12-4; D is unresolved. CDR3 length: 13 amino acids. With 2 bases removed from V and 8 bases from J, the gap between germline ends came to 12 bases. CDR3 sequence: CASSLRDLGGYTF. The CDR3 nucleotides are TGTGCCAGCAGTTTACGGGATCTGGGCGGCTACACCTTC.

This clonotype was seen ten or more times. DNA of the CDR3: TGTGCCAGCAGCGTTACAGGGGGCGCCTACACTGAAGCTTTCTTT. Encoded protein: CASSVTGGAYTEAFF. The V and J genes are TRBV9 and TRBJ1-1; the match to TRBD1 covers 9 bases. The CDR3 runs 15 residues. Germline loops: CDR1 SGDLS, CDR2 YYNGEE. V lost 2 bases to trimming and J lost 3 bases; unmatched junction nucleotides: 5.

This clonotype came up many times. This chain joins TRBV5-6 and TRBJ1-4; 7 bases align to TRBD1. Germline V gives CDR1 SGHDT, CDR2 YYEEEE. The CDR3 has 14 residues. The ends lost 4 bases at V and 6 bases at J; junction bases unmatched: 6. DNA of the CDR3: TGTGCCAGCAGCCCGACAGGGTCTGATGAAAAACTGTTTTTT. It is translated as CASSPTGSDEKLFF.

In this sample, this clonotype turned up many times. The rearrangement links TRBV20-1 to TRBJ1-1; D not certain. V was shortened by 3 bases and J by 7 bases, with 9 bases between the two germline ends. In germline, CDR1 is DFQATT, CDR2 SNEGSKA (reference sequence). This CDR3 has 11 residues. CDR3 bases: TGCAGTGCTAGCAGGTCCGTTGAAGCTTTCTTT. This codes for CSASRSVEAFF.

The table lists this clonotype with many counts. The CDR3 reads CAISDLMGPSPGELFF. DNA for the CDR3: TGTGCCATCAGTGACCTCATGGGCCCAAGCCCCGGGGAGCTGTTTTTT. V gene TRBV10-3 combines with J gene TRBJ2-2; the D is unclear. V lost 3 bases and J 6 bases, leaving 17 bases between the germline ends. CDR1 and CDR2 from the germline V gene are ENHRY and SYGVKD. CDR3 length: 16 amino acids.

The CDR3 reads CASKEDRGPRGKLFF. The CDR3 DNA is TGTGCCAGCAAAGAGGACAGGGGGCCCCGGGGGAAACTGTTTTTT. V is TRBV6-1 and J is TRBJ1-4; 11 bases agree with TRBD1. Germline lookup yields CDR1 MNHNS and CDR2 SASEGT. CDR3 length equals 15 residues. Losses at the gene ends were 7 bases for V and 11 bases for J; bases not matched to a gene: 12.

There are a few counts of this clonotype. CDR3 DNA sequence: TGTGCCAGCGCACAGGGGGAGGGAGAGACCCAGTACTTC. It codes for CASAQGEGETQYF. This chain links TRBV7-2 with TRBJ2-5; TRBD1 is a possible D gene (8 bases). Germline-derived CDR1 and CDR2 are SGHTA and FQGNSA. The length of the CDR3 is 13 residues. V dropped 8 bases and J dropped 4 bases, with 14 bases sitting between them.

The sample holds many counts of this clonotype. The chain employs TRBV12-3 or TRBV12-4 and TRBJ2-1; either TRBD1 or TRBD2 may supply D (5 bases each). The CDR3 runs to 18 residues. Trimming pared 3 bases from V and 2 bases from J, leaving 20 bases between. DNA for the CDR3: TGTGCCAGCAGTTTGCCCGGGGCCGGTCTTGGGGCCTACAATGAGCAGTTCTTC. Its translation is CASSLPGAGLGAYNEQFF.

V is TRBV29-1 and J is TRBJ2-5; D gene uncertain. Germline-derived CDR1 and CDR2 are SQVTM and ANQGSEA. The length of the CDR3 is 12 residues. V was pared by 4 bases and J by 3 bases, with 9 bases between. CDR3 sequence (DNA): TGCAGCGTTGTATACAGCAAAGAGACCCAGTACTTC. Its translation is CSVVYSKETQYF.

This clonotype has a count of ten or more. The chain has TRBV7-2 and TRBJ2-2; no reliable D call. The CDR3 runs to 13 residues. V was clipped by 1 base and J by 8 bases, with 8 bases between them. The germline V gene encodes CDR1 SGHTA and CDR2 FQGNSA. CDR3 in DNA: TGTGCCAGCAGCTTAGATCCCCTGGGGGAGCTGTTTTTT. Amino acids: CASSLDPLGELFF.

A few counts support this clonotype. The CDR3 loop reads CSASGGSEAFF. DNA for the CDR3: TGCAGTGCTAGCGGCGGTAGTGAAGCTTTCTTT. The genes are TRBV20-1 and TRBJ1-1, with D hard to call. Germline V gene data show CDR1 as DFQATT and CDR2 as SNEGSKA (reference sequence). This CDR3 has 11 amino acids. V was clipped by 3 bases and J by 7 bases, with 9 bases between them.

The chain joins TRBV4-2 to TRBJ2-7; D not resolved. V was shortened by 1 base and J by 0 bases, with 13 bases between the two germline ends. The CDR3 has 16 residues. Germline-derived CDR1 and CDR2 are LGHNA and YNFKEQ. DNA of the CDR3: TGTGCCAGCAGCCAAGCAGTTGGGCAGCCCTCCTACGAGCAGTACTTC. This translates into CASSQAVGQPSYEQYF.

The chain couples TRBV2 to TRBJ2-1, with D possibly matching TRBD1 (5 bases). The ends were cut back, 6 bases at V and 5 bases at J, with 11 bases in the middle. This CDR3 spans 13 amino acids. Germline CDR1 is SNHLY and CDR2 is FYNNEI. CDR3 in DNA: TGTGCCAGCAGCCTCCAGGGCAACAATGAGCAGTTCTTC. Protein product: CASSLQGNNEQFF.

This clonotype has just a few counts. This rearrangement joins TRBV18 to TRBJ2-2; unclear D gene. V was cut by 0 bases and J by 4 bases, with 9 bases left in between. This CDR3 has 15 amino acids. The germline CDR1 and CDR2 sequences are KGHSH and LQKENI. The CDR3 here is CASSPPGGTTGELFF. The DNA of the CDR3 is TGTGCCAGCTCACCACCGGGCGGCACCACCGGGGAGCTGTTTTTT. The full variable domain, with the rest looked up from reference TRBV18 and TRBJ2-2, is NAGVMQNPRHLVRRRGQEARLRCSPMKGHSHVYWYRQLPEEGLKFMVYLQKENIIDESGMPKERFSAEFPKEGPSILRIQQVVRGDSAAYFCASSPPGGTTGELFFGEGSRLTVL.

The DNA for the CDR3 is TGTGCCAGCAGTTACGGGATTTCCGCGGGCACAGATACGCAGTATTTT. Translated, it gives CASSYGISAGTDTQYF. The chain joins TRBV6-5 to TRBJ2-3; D is ambiguous. The CDR3 is 16 amino acids. Germline V lookup: CDR1 MNHEY, CDR2 SVGAGI. The V gene lost 2 bases and the J gene lost 1 base, with 13 bases spanning the gap.

The chain has TRBV12-3 or TRBV12-4 and TRBJ1-1; D gene uncertain. Trimming removed 0 bases at V and 3 bases at J, with 17 bases between. The CDR3 is 17 amino acids. DNA for the CDR3: TGTGCCAGCAGTTTAGCGCAAGGAGCTGCACTAGACACTGAAGCTTTCTTT. It encodes CASSLAQGAALDTEAFF.

This clonotype was found many times. The rearrangement joins TRBV9 to TRBJ1-6, with D uncertain. The germline gives CDR1 SGDLS, CDR2 YYNGEE. The CDR3 extends over 13 amino acids. V was cut by 0 bases and J by 7 bases, with 5 bases left in between. CDR3 in amino acids: CASSVDGNSPLHF. As DNA, the CDR3 is TGTGCCAGCAGCGTAGATGGCAATTCACCCCTCCACTTT.

The rearrangement links TRBV29-1 to TRBJ1-5; D is uncertain. Germline CDR1 and CDR2: SQVTM and ANQGSEA. Trimming stripped 4 bases from V and 0 bases from J, with 13 bases between. CDR3 length: 15 residues. As DNA, the CDR3 is TGCAGCGTTGGGGAAGGGAGAAATAGCAATCAGCCCCAGCATTTT. Translated, it gives CSVGEGRNSNQPQHF.